The next 8 T cell receptor beta chains were all read from a single sample in a study of blood T cells in healthy people across ages. A J-beta primer mix and a sample-barcoded 5' primer were used in a second PCR of roughly 6 to 12 cycles. TCRdb recomputed calls from the 5' RACE reads with MiXCR, one row per CDR3 protein. The data contain about 1 million distinct CDR3 sequences, 20% to 25% of them singletons. These data were also filed under a second study, of T cells of mothers and their children.

The sample was blood. These receptor sequences come from a girl aged 2 to 10 in good health.

This chain uses TRBV4-1 with TRBJ2-3; 12 positions match TRBD2. The length of the CDR3 is 16 residues. V was clipped by 1 base and J by 3 bases; unmatched bases: 2. In germline, CDR1 is MGHRA, CDR2 YSYEKL. The CDR3 region has the DNA TGCGCCAGCAGCCAAGCTAGCGGGGGGGCGACAGATACGCAGTATTTT. Translation: CASSQASGGATDTQYF.

In this sample, this clonotype turned up a few times. The gene calls are TRBV27 and TRBJ2-7; 8 bases fit TRBD1. In germline, CDR1 is MNHEY, CDR2 SMNVEV (reference sequence). Trimming removed 6 bases from V and 2 bases from J; junction bases left unmatched: 6. The CDR3 spans 14 residues. CDR3 coding DNA: TGTGCCAGCAGATGGGACAGGAGGACCTACGAGCAGTACTTC. This gives the protein CASRWDRRTYEQYF.

A few counts support this clonotype. The V and J genes are TRBV7-2 and TRBJ2-3; no clear D. The closer fit of TRBJ2-5 to the DNA end suggests the J call may be wrong. From germline, CDR1 is SGHTA and CDR2 FQGNSA. The CDR3 has 11 amino acids. The CDR3, as DNA: TGTGCCAGCAGCTTAGCCGGACCCCAGTACTTC. It codes for CASSLAGPQYF.

This clonotype was counted once. V gene TRBV29-1 combines with J gene TRBJ2-1, with D possibly being TRBD1 or TRBD2 (5 bases each). TRBJ2-7 matches the DNA end more closely, so the J call is doubtful. CDR3 length equals 14 residues. Germline lookup yields CDR1 SQVTM and CDR2 ANQGSEA. CDR3 nucleotide sequence: TGCATCGTAGAACTAAGGGACGACGTCCACGAGCAGTACTTC. Its protein product is CIVELRDDVHEQYF.

This clonotype was observed a few times. V usage is TRBV5-1 and J usage is TRBJ2-1; TRBD1 matches 7 bases. The J segment lost 7 bases and the V segment lost 0 bases, leaving 4 bases of the junction unmatched. The CDR3 loop spans 14 amino acids. Per germline, CDR1 SGHRS and CDR2 YFSETQ. CDR3 protein: CASSLARGWNEQFF. The CDR3 DNA is TGCGCCAGCAGCTTGGCCAGGGGGTGGAATGAGCAGTTCTTC.

The chain has TRBV12-3 or TRBV12-4 and TRBJ2-2, with a possible D match to TRBD2 (5 bases). The CDR3 loop spans 13 amino acids. The germline V and J ends were trimmed by 3 bases and 6 bases, with 8 bases remaining between them. The CDR3 nucleotides are TGTGCCAGCAGTTTTACTAGTCCCGGGGAGCTGTTTTTT. Amino acids: CASSFTSPGELFF.

The chain joins TRBV29-1 to TRBJ2-1; 9 positions agree with TRBD1. The junction had 8 bases not matched to a gene; V was cut back by 4 bases and J by 7 bases. Germline-derived CDR1 and CDR2 are SQVTM and ANQGSEA. The CDR3 has 14 residues. CDR3: CSVVNRGRKNEQFF. The CDR3 coding sequence is TGCAGCGTTGTCAACAGGGGGCGGAAGAATGAGCAGTTCTTC.

This clonotype was recorded a few times. Compared with germline, one end of the junction differs, possibly owing to a read error. The CDR3 loop reads CASTLSSASVLTF. CDR3 nucleotides: TGTGCCAGCACCCTGTCTTCGGCCAGCGTCCTGACTTTC. This sequence joins TRBV12-3 or TRBV12-4 and TRBJ2-6; D gene uncertain. The CDR3 spans 13 residues.